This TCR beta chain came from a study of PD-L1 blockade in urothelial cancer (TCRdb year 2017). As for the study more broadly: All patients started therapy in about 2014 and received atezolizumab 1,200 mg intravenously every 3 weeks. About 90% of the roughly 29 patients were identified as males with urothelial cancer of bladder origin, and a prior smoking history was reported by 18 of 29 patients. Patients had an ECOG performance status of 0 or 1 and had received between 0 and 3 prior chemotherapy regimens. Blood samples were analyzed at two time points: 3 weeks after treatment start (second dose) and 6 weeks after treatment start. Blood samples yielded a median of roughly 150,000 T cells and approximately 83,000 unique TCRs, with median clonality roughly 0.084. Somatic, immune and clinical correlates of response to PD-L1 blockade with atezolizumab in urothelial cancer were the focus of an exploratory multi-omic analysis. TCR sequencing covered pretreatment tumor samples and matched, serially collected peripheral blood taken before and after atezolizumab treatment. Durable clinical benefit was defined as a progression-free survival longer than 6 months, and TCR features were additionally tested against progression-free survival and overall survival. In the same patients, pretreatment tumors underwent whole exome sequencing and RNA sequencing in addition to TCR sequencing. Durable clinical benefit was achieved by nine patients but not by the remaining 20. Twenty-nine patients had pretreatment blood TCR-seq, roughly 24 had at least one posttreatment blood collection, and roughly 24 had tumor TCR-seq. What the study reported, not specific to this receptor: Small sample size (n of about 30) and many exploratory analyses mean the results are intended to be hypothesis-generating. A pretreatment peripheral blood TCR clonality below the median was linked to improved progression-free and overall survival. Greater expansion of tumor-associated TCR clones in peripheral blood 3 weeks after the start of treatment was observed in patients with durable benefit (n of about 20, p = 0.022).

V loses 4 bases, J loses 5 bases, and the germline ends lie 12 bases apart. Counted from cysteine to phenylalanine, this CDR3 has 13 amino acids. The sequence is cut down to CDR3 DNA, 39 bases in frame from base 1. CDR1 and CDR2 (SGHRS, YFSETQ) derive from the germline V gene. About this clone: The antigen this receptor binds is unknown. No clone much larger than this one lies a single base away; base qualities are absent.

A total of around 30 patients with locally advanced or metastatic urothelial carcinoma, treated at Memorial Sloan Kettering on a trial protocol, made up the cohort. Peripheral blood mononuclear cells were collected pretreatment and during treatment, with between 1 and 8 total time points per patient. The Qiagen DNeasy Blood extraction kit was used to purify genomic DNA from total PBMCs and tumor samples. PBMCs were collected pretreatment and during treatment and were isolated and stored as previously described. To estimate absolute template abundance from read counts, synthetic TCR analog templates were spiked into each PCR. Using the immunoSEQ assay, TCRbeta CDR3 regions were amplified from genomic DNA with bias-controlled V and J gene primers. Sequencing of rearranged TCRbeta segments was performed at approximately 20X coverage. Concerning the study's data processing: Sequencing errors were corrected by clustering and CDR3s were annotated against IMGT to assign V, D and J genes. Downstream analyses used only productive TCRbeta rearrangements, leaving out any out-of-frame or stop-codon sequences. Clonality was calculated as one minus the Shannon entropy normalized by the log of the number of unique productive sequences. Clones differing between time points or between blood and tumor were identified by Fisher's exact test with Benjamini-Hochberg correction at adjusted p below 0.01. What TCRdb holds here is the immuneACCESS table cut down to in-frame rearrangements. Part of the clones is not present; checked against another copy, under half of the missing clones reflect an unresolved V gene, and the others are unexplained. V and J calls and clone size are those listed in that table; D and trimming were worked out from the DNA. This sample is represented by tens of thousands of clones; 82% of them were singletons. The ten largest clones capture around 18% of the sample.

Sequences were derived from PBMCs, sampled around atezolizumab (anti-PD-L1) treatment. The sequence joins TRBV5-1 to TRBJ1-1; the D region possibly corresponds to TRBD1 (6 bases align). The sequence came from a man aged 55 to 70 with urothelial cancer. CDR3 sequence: CASSLDSETEAFF. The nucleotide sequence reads TGCGCCAGCAGCCTGGACAGTGAGACTGAAGCTTTCTTT.